This T cell receptor (beta chain) came from a study of CD8+ T cells in alopecia areata. The study's findings and limits: Patients shared TCRs less clearly than mice did, possibly owing to HLA.

RNA extraction was followed by reverse transcription into cDNA, which acted as the sequencing template. The assay was immunoSEQ multiplex PCR, and TCRdb's table has in-frame clones only and misses some. The data show fewer than 350,000 clones, 55% to 75% seen once. Trimming removed 3 bases at V and 1 base at J, with 7 bases between. The CDR3 runs to 14 residues. Germline V lookup: CDR1 SNHLY, CDR2 FYNNEI. Treatment denoted: oral pan-JAK inhibitor, 5-10 mg twice daily. Collection of lesional scalp punch biopsies and peripheral blood was performed in alopecia areata patients. PBMCs yielded sorted CD4+ and CD8+ T cells. As to this clone: The antigen is unknown.

The TCR sequence derives from a human donor with alopecia areata. The sequencing here drew on CD4+ T cells sorted from blood, taken at week 24, from a patient treated with tofacitinib. The chain employs TRBV2 and TRBJ2-1; D not certain. DNA for the CDR3: TGTGCCAGCAGTGATTCCTCATCCTACAATGAGCAGTTCTTC. This gives the protein CASSDSSSYNEQFF. Full variable domain (missing parts from reference TRBV2 and TRBJ2-1): EPEVTQTPSHQVTQMGQEVILRCVPISNHLYFYWYRQILGQKVEFLVSFYNNEISEKSEIFDDQFSVERPDGSNFTLKIRSTKLEDSAMYFCASSDSSSYNEQFFGPGTRLTVL.